This T cell receptor beta chain came from a study of blood T cell repertoires in COVID-19 (dated by TCRdb to about 2020). Concerning the study at large: The collaborator samples originated in the United States, Italy and Spain and spanned the acute and convalescent phases of COVID-19. A freely available public database, intended as a resource for researchers studying the immune response to SARS-CoV-2, is where the repertoires were released. Where available, HLA class I and class II types were obtained from metadata supplied by the sample provider rather than from assay-based typing. Sample metadata almost always included a de-identified subject ID, COVID-19 status, age in years and sex. The samples were drawn from two sources: the first 160 participants of the ongoing ImmuneRACE study, and 1,200 or so subjects contributed by 6 global collaborators. The prospective study material was composed of cDNA or gDNA derived from T cells, B-cell-depleted T cells, or PBMCs. The dataset comprised deeply sampled blood TCRbeta repertoires from subjects exposed to, actively infected with, or recovered from COVID-19. The paper's findings and limits, for the study overall: How much clinical and demographic metadata was included differed by source and by participant, and the metadata was provided uncurated.

V was cut back by 0 bases and J by 7 bases, leaving a gap of 14 bases between them. Including cysteine and phenylalanine, the CDR3 has 16 amino acids. This entry keeps only the CDR3 DNA: 48 bases, framed from base 1. CDR1 and CDR2, looked up from the germline V gene, are SGHRS and YFSETQ. TCRbeta CDR3 regions were amplified from genomic DNA using the immunoSEQ Assay, a bias-controlled multiplex PCR. From the authors' description of their analysis: The number of nucleated cells in each sample was estimated from the amplification of reference gene primers within the assay. Sequence reads were collapsed and filtered to measure the absolute abundance of every unique TCRbeta CDR3 rearrangement. For each sample, productive Simpson clonality was calculated as the square root of Simpson's diversity index across productive rearrangements. This immuneACCESS table, as held by TCRdb, lists in-frame sequences with V and J called but not all clones. Of the missing ones, under half trace to an unresolved V gene in checked studies; the others have no known cause. V, J and clone size are taken as reported in that table, and D and trimming were inferred from the DNA itself. The sample table records roughly 220,000 clones; roughly 81% of these occur just once. The ten largest clones add up to roughly 8% of the sample.

This clone was observed a single time. The target of this receptor is not known. Base qualities are missing; no much larger clone stands one base away. One collaborating source in Seattle enrolled patients during active infection and followed them longitudinally through the course of disease. Each collaborating institution followed its own protocols to collect whole blood in K2EDTA tubes. For TCRbeta analysis, collaborators shipped samples in one of three forms: frozen whole blood, isolated PBMCs, or DNA extracted from either of those sample types. Sequencing was performed on peripheral blood. Rearrangement joined TRBV5-1 to TRBJ1-6; matching of 5 bases hints at TRBD1 as the D gene. The TCR comes from a woman aged 80 or over with COVID-19, enrolled during active disease. The bases read TGCGCCAGCAGCTTGGAAACCGGGACTCCAAATTCACCCCTCCACTTT. Translated, it gives CASSLETGTPNSPLHF. Supplemented by the reference TRBV5-1 and TRBJ1-6 proteins around the CDR3, the complete variable domain is KAGVTQTPRYLIKTRGQQVTLSCSPISGHRSVSWYQQTPGQGLQFLFEYFSETQRNKGNFPGRFSGRQFSNSRSEMNVSTLELGDSALYLCASSLETGTPNSPLHFGNGTRLTVT.